This record looks at one T cell receptor beta chain sequence and its context. Its antigen is still unknown. The sample originates from a study of OX40 agonist ivuxolimab in advanced cancers. Study-wide points: CD4+ and CD8+ blood T cells expanded clonally by week 6 at 0.1 to 3.0 mg/kg. CD8+ T cells showed, on average, more clonal expansion than CD4+ cells.

With autoimmune disease history or systemic immunosuppression, patients were excluded. CDR1 and CDR2 from the germline V gene are SEHNR and FQNEAQ (reference sequence). This CDR3 is built from 14 residues. V was shortened by 6 bases and J by 1 base, with 12 bases between the two germline ends. Some clones are missing from TCRdb's copy, which holds only in-frame ones; the method was immunoSEQ multiplex PCR. The sample yields some 150,000 clones, roughly 91% seen once. The genes are TRBV7-9 and TRBJ2-5; D is uncertain. Sequencing used CD4+ or CD8+ T cells sorted from blood, obtained in a trial of the OX40 agonist ivuxolimab. The sequence derives from an adult with an advanced solid tumor such as melanoma, head and neck, liver or kidney cancer. This chain's CDR3 is CASSSTSPQETQYF. As DNA, the CDR3 is TGTGCCAGCAGTAGCACTTCCCCCCAAGAGACCCAGTACTTC.